A single sample is the source of the 12 T cell receptor beta chains below, sequenced in a study of blood T cell repertoires in COVID-19. The method was immunoSEQ multiplex PCR; TCRdb's version includes in-frame clones alone and lacks a portion of them. The sample contains fewer than 110,000 clones, over 75% of which appear only once. The specimen sequenced was peripheral blood. All receptors derive from a human donor in a cohort sampled during active or convalescent COVID-19.

This chain joins TRBV5-6 and TRBJ1-2; D unresolved. V shed 0 bases and J shed 2 bases, with 5 bases lying between them. The CDR3 is made up of 13 amino acids. CDR1 SGHDT and CDR2 YYEEEE come from the germline V gene. The CDR3 nucleotides read TGTGCCAGCAGCTTGGGAGTGAACTATGGCTACACCTTC. This translates into CASSLGVNYGYTF. Together with reference TRBV5-6 and TRBJ1-2, the CDR3 gives the full variable domain: DAGVTQSPTHLIKTRGQQVTLRCSPKSGHDTVSWYQQALGQGPQFIFQYYEEEERQRGNFPDRFSGHQFPNYSSELNVNALLLGDSALYLCASSLGVNYGYTFGSGTRLTVV.

This clone was recorded once. This sequence joins TRBV5-5 and TRBJ1-2; 7 nucleotides match TRBD1. Trimming took 1 base from V and 4 from J; bases not matched to a gene: 13. Per the germline V gene, CDR1 is SGHKS and CDR2 is YYEKEE (reference sequence). The CDR3 is made up of 17 amino acids. The CDR3 spells CASSLFSRGGTAYGYTF. The CDR3 nucleotides are TGTGCCAGCAGCTTGTTCAGTAGAGGAGGGACAGCCTATGGCTACACCTTC.

The CDR3 reads CASREGSSYNSPLHF. The DNA for the CDR3 is TGTGCCAGCAGGGAGGGGAGCTCCTATAATTCACCCCTCCACTTT. This chain uses TRBV2 with TRBJ1-6; D is possibly TRBD1 (5 bases). The CDR3 loop spans 15 amino acids. Per the germline V gene, CDR1 is SNHLY and CDR2 is FYNNEI. Trimming left V 6 bases short and J 0 bases short, with 9 bases between.

The chain carries TRBV6-5 and TRBJ1-1; 12 positions agree with TRBD1. The V segment lost 7 bases and the J segment 7 bases; nucleotides outside the gene matches: 10. Germline CDR1 reads MNHEY; CDR2 reads SVGAGI. This CDR3 is built from 15 residues. In DNA form, the CDR3 reads TGTGCCAGCAATCGAGGGACAGGGGGCTTGGGTGAAGCTTTCTTT. It translates to CASNRGTGGLGEAFF.

The V call is TRBV24-1, the J call TRBJ1-4; D is perhaps TRBD1 (6 bases). Germline CDR1 and CDR2: KGHDR and SFDVKD. This CDR3 spans 12 amino acids. The CDR3 DNA reads as TGTGACCCGGGGGGGCGAAGGGAAAAACTGTTTTTT. As protein: CDPGGRREKLFF.

This clone occurred once. This chain connects TRBV30 to TRBJ1-2; D unclear. The CDR3 totals 11 residues. Germline CDR1 GTSNPN, CDR2 SVGIG (reference sequence). With 5 bases removed from V and 4 bases from J, the gap between germline ends came to 8 bases. The DNA of the CDR3 is TGTGCCTGGGGCGATAGCTATGGCTACACCTTC. Translation gives CAWGDSYGYTF. Variable domain in full (rest from reference TRBV30 and TRBJ1-2): SQTIHQWPATLVQPVGSPLSLECTVEGTSNPNLYWYRQAAGRGLQLLFYSVGIGQISSEVPQNLSASRPQDRQFILSSKKLLLSDSGFYLCAWGDSYGYTFGSGTRLTVV.

The chain is built from TRBV6-5 and TRBJ2-7, with D maybe TRBD1 (5 bases). The CDR3 consists of 12 residues. Trimming cost V 7 bases and J 7 bases, with 14 bases left between them. The germline V gene encodes CDR1 MNHEY and CDR2 SVGAGI. CDR3: CASIQVPREQYF. The CDR3 nucleotides are TGTGCCAGCATACAGGTCCCACGGGAGCAGTACTTC.

This clone was picked up a small number of times. The rearrangement uses TRBV7-2 and TRBJ1-2, with a tentative D call TRBD1 (5 bases). CDR3 length: 15 residues. V lost 1 base and J lost 4, with 13 bases in between. Germline V gene lookup returns CDR1 SGHTA and CDR2 FQGNSA. CDR3 bases: TGTGCCAGCAGCTTAGGGGCAGGGCCGGGCTATGGCTACACCTTC. Residues: CASSLGAGPGYGYTF.

In this sample, this clone turned up once. This chain connects TRBV2 to TRBJ2-3; TRBD2 aligns across 11 bases. This CDR3 is built from 17 residues. Trimming took 6 bases from V and 2 from J; bases not matched to a gene: 10. Germline V gives CDR1 SNHLY, CDR2 FYNNEI. The CDR3 nucleotides are TGTGCCAGCAGCCGTACTAGCGGGGGCTCTACCACAGATACGCAGTATTTT. This codes for CASSRTSGGSTTDTQYF.

V gene TRBV15 combines with J gene TRBJ2-5, with 7 bases fitting TRBD1. This CDR3 contains 14 residues. After removal of 3 bases from V and 5 bases from J, the junction contained 6 bases not matched to a gene. CDR1 is LNHNV, CDR2 YYDKDF, per germline (reference sequence). CDR3 sequence: CATSRGQIGETQYF. CDR3 DNA: TGTGCCACCAGCAGGGGACAGATTGGGGAGACCCAGTACTTC.

The table lists this clone with many counts. The rearrangement uses TRBV12-5 and TRBJ2-5; the D is unclear. Trimming took 3 bases from V and 7 from J, leaving 9 bases between them. The CDR3 length is 12 residues. CDR1 is LGHNT and CDR2 is FRNRAP in the germline V gene. CDR3 in DNA: TGTGCTAGTGGTTTAATGAGAGGGACCCAGTACTTC. Encoded protein: CASGLMRGTQYF.

V usage is TRBV5-1 and J usage is TRBJ2-3, with a possible D match to TRBD1 (6 bases). V lost 0 bases, J lost 1 base, and 9 bases lay in between. CDR1 is SGHRS and CDR2 is YFSETQ in the germline V gene. CDR3 length equals 15 residues. CDR3: CASSLASGGTDTQYF. CDR3 coding DNA: TGCGCCAGCAGCTTGGCGTCAGGGGGCACAGATACGCAGTATTTT.